This T cell receptor beta chain is drawn from a study of T cell responses to AZD1222 COVID-19 vaccine. Germline V gene sequence: CDR1 SNHLY, CDR2 FYNNEI. This CDR3 contains 15 residues. V was clipped by 3 bases and J by 3 bases; unmatched bases: 3. Pooled together were second doses at about 4 or about 12 weeks. Clones were sequenced by immunoSEQ multiplex PCR, and TCRdb holds only the in-frame ones, with some missing. The table records about 120,000 clones, about 90% of them present only once. Broader study findings: White British donors predominated, females outnumbered males, and clonal diversity was possibly underestimated.

On this clone itself: Its specificity is not known.

This TCR derives from an adult who received the AZD1222 COVID-19 vaccine. The chain uses TRBV2 and TRBJ2-7; 12 bases are a match to TRBD1. This material consisted of peripheral blood, taken 28 days after the second AZD1222 dose. The CDR3 loop reads CASSEGQGAIYEQYF. The CDR3 DNA sequence: TGTGCCAGCAGTGAGGGACAGGGGGCTATCTACGAGCAGTACTTC.